This TCR beta chain stems from a study of blood T cell repertoires in COVID-19 (dated by TCRdb to 2020 to 2022). About the study as a whole: Samples from collaborators originated in the United States, Italy and Spain and spanned both the acute and convalescent phases of COVID-19. The prospective study material was composed of cDNA or gDNA derived from T cells, B-cell-depleted T cells, or PBMCs. Subjects who had been exposed to COVID-19, were actively infected with it, or had recovered from it provided the deeply sampled blood TCRbeta repertoires that made up the dataset. A freely available public database, intended as a resource for researchers studying the immune response to SARS-CoV-2, is where the repertoires were released. Samples were obtained from the ongoing ImmuneRACE study (first 160 participants) and from 950 to 1,500 subjects provided by 6 global collaborators. A de-identified subject ID, COVID-19 status, age in years and sex were almost always included in the sample metadata. HLA class I and class II types, where available, came from metadata supplied by the sample provider rather than from assay-based typing.

The CDR3 sequence holds 15 residues, the cysteine and phenylalanine included. CDR3 DNA is the only sequence kept; it has 45 bases, read in frame from the first base. V and J are trimmed by 5 bases and 6 bases, and the gene matches miss 7 bases of the junction. The germline V gene gives CDR1 as SGDLS and CDR2 as YYNGEE. Whole blood was collected in K2EDTA tubes by collaborating institutions according to the institutions' own protocols. For TCRbeta analysis, collaborators shipped samples as frozen whole blood, isolated PBMCs, or DNA extracted from either of those sample types. Of note for this clone: Which antigen it targets is not known. No qualities accompany the bases; no much larger clone lies one base away.

What the research found in general, with its limitations: The quantity of clinical and demographic metadata differed by source and by participant and was supplied without curation.

TCRbeta CDR3 regions were amplified from genomic DNA using the immunoSEQ Assay, a bias-controlled multiplex PCR. The paper's data handling went like this. Within the assay, amplification of reference gene primers was used to estimate how many nucleated cells each sample contained. Sequence reads were collapsed and filtered to measure the absolute abundance of every unique TCRbeta CDR3 rearrangement. For each sample, productive Simpson clonality was calculated as the square root of Simpson's diversity index over productive rearrangements. TCRdb took over this immuneACCESS table, retaining in-frame rearrangements with V and J assigned. Such tables are incomplete; in checked studies, under half of the missing clones stem from an unresolved V gene, and the remainder is unexplained. V and J calls and clone size are those listed in that table; D and trimming were worked out from the DNA. This sample gives 73,000 or so clones in total; approximately 82% of them show up just once. The ten largest make up 5.3% of the sample.

Material: peripheral blood. The source of this sequence is a man aged 45-65 years with active COVID-19. The sequence joins TRBV9 to TRBJ2-3; the central 12 bases match TRBD2. For the CDR3, the sequence is CASSPSGRVVDTQYF. The bases read TGTGCCAGCAGTCCTAGCGGGAGGGTGGTGGATACGCAGTATTTT.